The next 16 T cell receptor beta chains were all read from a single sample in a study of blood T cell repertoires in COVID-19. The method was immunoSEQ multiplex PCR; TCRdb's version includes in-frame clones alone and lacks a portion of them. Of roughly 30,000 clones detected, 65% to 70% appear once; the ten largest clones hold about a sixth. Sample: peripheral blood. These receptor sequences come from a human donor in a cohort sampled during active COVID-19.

CDR3 protein: CASSEALRQGFEQYF. Here the CDR3 DNA reads TGTGCCAGCAGTGAAGCGCTTCGGCAGGGTTTCGAGCAGTACTTC. The rearrangement uses TRBV6-1 and TRBJ2-7; D might be TRBD1 (5 bases). Per germline, CDR1 MNHNS and CDR2 SASEGT. Trimming pared 0 bases from V and 6 bases from J, leaving 15 bases between. This CDR3 is 15 amino acids long.

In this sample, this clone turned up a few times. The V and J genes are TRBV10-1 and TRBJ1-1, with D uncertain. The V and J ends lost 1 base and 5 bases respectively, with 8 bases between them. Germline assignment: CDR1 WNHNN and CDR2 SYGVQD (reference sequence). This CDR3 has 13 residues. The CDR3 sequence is CASSEWRNTEAFF. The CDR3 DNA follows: TGCGCCAGCAGTGAGTGGAGAAATACTGAAGCTTTCTTT.

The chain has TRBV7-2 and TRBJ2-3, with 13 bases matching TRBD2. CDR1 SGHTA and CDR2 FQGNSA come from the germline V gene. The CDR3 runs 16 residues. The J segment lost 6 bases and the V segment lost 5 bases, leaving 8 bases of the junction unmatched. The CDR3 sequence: CASSPTSGGAVDTQYF. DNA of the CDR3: TGTGCCAGCAGCCCAACTAGCGGGGGGGCAGTCGATACGCAGTATTTT.

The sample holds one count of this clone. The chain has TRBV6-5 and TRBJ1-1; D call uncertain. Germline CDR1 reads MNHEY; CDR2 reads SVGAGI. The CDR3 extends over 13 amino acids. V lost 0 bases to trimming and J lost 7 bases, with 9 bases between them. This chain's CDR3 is CASSYSSGSEAFF. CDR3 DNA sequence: TGTGCCAGCAGTTACTCTTCGGGGAGTGAAGCTTTCTTT.

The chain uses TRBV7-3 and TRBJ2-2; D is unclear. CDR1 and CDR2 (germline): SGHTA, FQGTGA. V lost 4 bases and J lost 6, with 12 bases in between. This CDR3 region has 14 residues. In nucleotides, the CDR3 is TGTGCCAGCAGCTCCCAGGATATGTCCGGGGAGCTGTTTTTT. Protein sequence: CASSSQDMSGELFF.

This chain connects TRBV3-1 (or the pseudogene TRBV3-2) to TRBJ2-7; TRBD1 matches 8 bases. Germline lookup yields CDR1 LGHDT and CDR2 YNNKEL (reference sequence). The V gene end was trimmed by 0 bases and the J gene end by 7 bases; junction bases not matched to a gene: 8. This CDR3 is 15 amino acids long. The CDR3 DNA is TGTGCCAGCAGCCAAGAAGTCAGGACAGGGAGTGAGCAGTACTTC. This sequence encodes CASSQEVRTGSEQYF.

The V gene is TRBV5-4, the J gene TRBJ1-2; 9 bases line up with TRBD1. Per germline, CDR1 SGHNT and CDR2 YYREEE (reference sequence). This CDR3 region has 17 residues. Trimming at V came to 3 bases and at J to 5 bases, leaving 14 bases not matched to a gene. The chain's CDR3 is CASSSLRQGEGAYGYTF. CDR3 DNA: TGTGCCAGCAGCTCCCTCCGACAGGGGGAAGGGGCATATGGCTACACCTTC.

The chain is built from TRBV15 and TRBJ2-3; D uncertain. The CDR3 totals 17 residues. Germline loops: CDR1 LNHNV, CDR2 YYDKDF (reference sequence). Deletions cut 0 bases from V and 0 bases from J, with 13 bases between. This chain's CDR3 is CATSRDRRSLSTDTQYF. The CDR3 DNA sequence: TGTGCCACCAGCAGAGATCGCAGGTCGCTGAGCACAGATACGCAGTATTTT.

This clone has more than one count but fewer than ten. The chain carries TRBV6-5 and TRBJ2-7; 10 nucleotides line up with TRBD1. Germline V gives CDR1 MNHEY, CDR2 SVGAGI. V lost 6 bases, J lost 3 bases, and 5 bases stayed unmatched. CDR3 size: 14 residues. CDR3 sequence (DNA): TGTGCCAGCAGCCCGGGACAGGGGATCTACGAGCAGTACTTC. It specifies CASSPGQGIYEQYF.

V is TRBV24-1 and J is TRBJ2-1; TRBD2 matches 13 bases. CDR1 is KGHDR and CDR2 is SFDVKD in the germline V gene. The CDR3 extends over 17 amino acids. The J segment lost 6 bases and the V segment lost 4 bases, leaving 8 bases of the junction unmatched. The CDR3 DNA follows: TGTGCCACCAGTGACCCCGCACTAGCGGGAGGGCTCAATGAGCAGTTCTTC. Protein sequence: CATSDPALAGGLNEQFF.

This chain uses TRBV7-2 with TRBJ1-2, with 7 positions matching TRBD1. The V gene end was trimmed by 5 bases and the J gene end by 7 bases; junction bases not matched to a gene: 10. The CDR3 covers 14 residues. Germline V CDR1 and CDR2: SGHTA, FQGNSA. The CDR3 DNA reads TGTGCCAGCAGCAGGGGGCGAGAAAAAGGTGGCTACACCTTC. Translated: CASSRGREKGGYTF.

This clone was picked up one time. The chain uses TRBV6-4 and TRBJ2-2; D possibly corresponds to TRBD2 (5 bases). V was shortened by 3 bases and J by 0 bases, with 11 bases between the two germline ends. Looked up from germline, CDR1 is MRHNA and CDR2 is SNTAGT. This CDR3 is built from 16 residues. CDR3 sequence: CASSDGGGANTGELFF. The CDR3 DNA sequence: TGTGCCAGCAGTGATGGAGGCGGTGCGAACACCGGGGAGCTGTTTTTT.

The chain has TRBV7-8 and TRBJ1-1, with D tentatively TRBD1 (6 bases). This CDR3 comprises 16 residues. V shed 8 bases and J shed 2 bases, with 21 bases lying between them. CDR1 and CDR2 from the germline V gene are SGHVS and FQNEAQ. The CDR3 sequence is CASFGAPQGTNTEAFF. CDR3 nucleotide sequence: TGTGCCAGCTTCGGAGCGCCCCAGGGGACAAACACTGAAGCTTTCTTT.

This chain's CDR3 is CASSPTSGAWTYNEQFF. Written as DNA, the CDR3 is TGCGCCAGCAGCCCGACTAGCGGGGCCTGGACCTACAATGAGCAGTTCTTC. The chain is built from TRBV4-3 and TRBJ2-1; TRBD2 aligns across 11 bases. The V segment lost 4 bases and the J segment 2 bases; nucleotides outside the gene matches: 7. CDR3 size: 17 residues. The germline V gene encodes CDR1 LGHNA and CDR2 YSLEER.

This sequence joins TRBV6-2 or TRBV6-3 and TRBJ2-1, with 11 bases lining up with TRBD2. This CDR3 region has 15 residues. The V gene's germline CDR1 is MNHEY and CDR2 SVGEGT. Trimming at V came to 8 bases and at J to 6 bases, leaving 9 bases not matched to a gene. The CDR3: CASGSRTSGPNEQFF. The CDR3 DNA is TGTGCCAGCGGTTCTCGGACTAGCGGGCCCAATGAGCAGTTCTTC.

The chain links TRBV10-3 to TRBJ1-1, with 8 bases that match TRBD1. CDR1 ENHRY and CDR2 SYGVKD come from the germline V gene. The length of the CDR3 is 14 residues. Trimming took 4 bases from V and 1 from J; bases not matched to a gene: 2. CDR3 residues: CAISAGTGNTEAFF. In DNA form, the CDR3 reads TGTGCCATCAGTGCCGGGACAGGGAACACTGAAGCTTTCTTT.